These 7 T cell receptor beta chains share one sample of origin, sequenced in a study of cytomegalovirus exposure and HLA in healthy donors. The PCR ran on 60 Vbeta and 13 Jbeta primers. The protocol was immunoSEQ multiplex PCR, while the TCRdb copy is restricted to in-frame clones and leaves out a portion. The sample contains about 100,000 clones, about 80% of which appear only once. The specimen sequenced was PBMCs. The receptor set was obtained from a man aged 25 to 40 in good health and CMV-seropositive.

The chain uses TRBV5-1 and TRBJ2-1, with 9 bases fitting TRBD2. Losses at the gene ends were 1 base for V and 5 bases for J; bases not matched to a gene: 4. CDR3 length: 15 residues. Germline V CDR1 and CDR2: SGHRS, YFSETQ. CDR3 coding DNA: TGCGCCAGCAGCTTGTTGGCTAGCGGGGACAATGAGCAGTTCTTC. Amino acid sequence: CASSLLASGDNEQFF.

The table lists this clone with a few counts. The chain combines TRBV2 with TRBJ2-1, with 9 bases fitting TRBD2. This CDR3 has 14 amino acids. The trim removed 10 bases at V and 7 bases at J, leaving 11 bases unmatched. CDR1 is SNHLY, CDR2 FYNNEI, per germline. In nucleotides, the CDR3 is TGTGCCACCTCCCCGGGCGGGGGGGGTAATGAGCAGTTCTTC. It codes for CATSPGGGGNEQFF.

This chain links TRBV6-1 with TRBJ1-5, with D possibly TRBD1 on 5 matching bases. CDR3 length: 15 residues. CDR1 and CDR2 from the germline V gene are MNHNS and SASEGT. V lost 2 bases to trimming and J lost 4 bases, with 12 bases between them. The CDR3 loop reads CASSEHGGRNQPQHF. In nucleotides, the CDR3 is TGTGCCAGCAGTGAACACGGGGGGAGAAATCAGCCCCAGCATTTT.

CDR3 loop: CASSLGQGRTGELFF. CDR3 nucleotides: TGTGCCAGTAGTCTAGGACAGGGACGCACCGGGGAGCTGTTTTTT. The chain couples TRBV19 to TRBJ2-2; 8 bases align to TRBD1. CDR1 LNHDA and CDR2 SQIVND come from the germline V gene (reference sequence). This CDR3 contains 15 residues. The ends lost 5 bases at V and 4 bases at J; junction bases unmatched: 6.

The chain carries TRBV5-1 and TRBJ1-4; 7 bases agree with TRBD1. The CDR3 covers 12 residues. Germline V lookup: CDR1 SGHRS, CDR2 YFSETQ. The junction had 2 bases not matched to a gene; V was cut back by 5 bases and J by 7 bases. The CDR3 region has the DNA TGCGCCAGCAGGTGGGACAGTGAAAAACTGTTTTTT. Its translation is CASRWDSEKLFF.

This chain's CDR3 is CASSPPGGARNEQFF. The DNA of the CDR3 is TGCGCCAGCAGCCCGCCGGGGGGGGCAAGGAATGAGCAGTTCTTC. The gene calls are TRBV5-1 and TRBJ2-1; 8 bases agree with TRBD2. Losses at the gene ends were 4 bases for V and 7 bases for J; bases not matched to a gene: 10. Germline CDR1 SGHRS, CDR2 YFSETQ. This CDR3 is 15 amino acids long.

The CDR3 is CASSFSGEQFF. For the CDR3, the DNA is TGTGCCAGCAGTTTCAGCGGTGAGCAGTTCTTC. The chain links TRBV13 to TRBJ2-1; a weak D match, TRBD2 (5 bases). Germline CDR1 reads PRHDT; CDR2 reads FYEKMQ (reference sequence). Trimming took 6 bases from V and 9 from J, leaving 9 bases between them. The CDR3 extends over 11 amino acids.